Listed below are T cell receptor beta chains from one sample, sequenced in a study of T cells in Graves' hyperthyroidism and ophthalmopathy. TCRdb re-called the multiplex PCR reads through MiXCR, storing one row per CDR3 protein. The repertoire holds more than 550,000 distinct CDR3 sequences, around 20% seen once, with 16% in the top ten. Sequencing was performed on blood. The origin of the receptors is a woman aged 45 to 65 with Graves' hyperthyroidism that later progressed to Graves' ophthalmopathy. Both conserved end residues are part of each CDR3. Each record gives: CDR3 protein, CDR3 DNA, D gene, V gene, clone size, J gene. D genes are given only for firm matches. Clone size, where shown, is once, few, many, or a class for clones that have expanded.

cdr3_aa: CASSFMRGSHYGYTF
cdr3_nt: TGTGCCAGCAGCTTTATGAGAGGTTCGCACTATGGCTACACCTTC
d_call: -
v_call: TRBV27
clone_size: -
j_call: TRBJ1-2

cdr3_aa: CASSLLGTGGPFF
cdr3_nt: TGTGCCAGCAGCCTCCTCGGGACAGGGGGCCCCTTCTTT
d_call: TRBD1
v_call: TRBV11-2
clone_size: -
j_call: TRBJ1-1

cdr3_aa: CSAGDSREPSETQYF
cdr3_nt: TGCAGTGCTGGGGACAGCCGAGAACCAAGCGAGACCCAGTACTTC
d_call: TRBD1
v_call: TRBV20-1
clone_size: -
j_call: TRBJ2-5

cdr3_aa: CASRNSFTEAFF
cdr3_nt: TGTGCCAGCAGAAACAGTTTCACTGAAGCTTTCTTT
d_call: -
v_call: TRBV6-1
clone_size: -
j_call: TRBJ1-1

cdr3_aa: CASSQVVAGGFYEQYF
cdr3_nt: TGTGCCAGCAGCCAAGTCGTAGCGGGGGGATTCTACGAGCAGTACTTC
d_call: TRBD2
v_call: TRBV4-2
clone_size: -
j_call: TRBJ2-7

cdr3_aa: CASSDDSGVYNSPLHF
cdr3_nt: TGTGCCAGCAGTGACGACTCGGGAGTCTATAATTCACCCCTCCACTTT
d_call: -
v_call: TRBV6-1
clone_size: few
j_call: TRBJ1-6

cdr3_aa: CASSTRTAQTGYTF
cdr3_nt: TGTGCCAGCAGCACCCGGACAGCCCAAACGGGCTACACCTTC
d_call: -
v_call: TRBV13
clone_size: many
j_call: TRBJ1-2

cdr3_aa: CASSFPDRGLTEAFF
cdr3_nt: TGTGCCAGCAGCTTCCCGGACAGGGGGCTCACTGAAGCTTTCTTT
d_call: TRBD1
v_call: TRBV7-9
clone_size: -
j_call: TRBJ1-1

cdr3_aa: CSALLAGGPHKQFF
cdr3_nt: TGCAGTGCTCTTTTAGCGGGAGGCCCTCATAAGCAGTTCTTC
d_call: TRBD2
v_call: TRBV20-1
clone_size: once
j_call: TRBJ2-1

cdr3_aa: CASSLGSPSYNEQFF
cdr3_nt: TGTGCCAGCAGCTTGGGCAGCCCATCCTACAATGAGCAGTTCTTC
d_call: -
v_call: TRBV7-3
clone_size: -
j_call: TRBJ2-1

cdr3_aa: CASSLSSGVRVYEQYF
cdr3_nt: TGTGCCAGCAGTTTATCTTCGGGGGTCAGGGTATACGAGCAGTACTTC
d_call: -
v_call: TRBV27
clone_size: few
j_call: TRBJ2-7

cdr3_aa: CASRWGYNSPLHF
cdr3_nt: TGTGCCAGTAGATGGGGCTATAATTCACCCCTCCACTTT
d_call: -
v_call: TRBV19
clone_size: -
j_call: TRBJ1-6

cdr3_aa: CSASRSVRGGSINEQFF
cdr3_nt: TGCAGTGCTAGCCGGTCTGTGCGGGGGGGCAGTATCAATGAGCAGTTCTTC
d_call: TRBD2
v_call: TRBV20-1
clone_size: many
j_call: TRBJ2-1

cdr3_aa: CASSREGGQGQPQHF
cdr3_nt: TGTGCCAGTAGTAGGGAAGGGGGGCAAGGACAGCCCCAGCATTTT
d_call: -
v_call: TRBV19
clone_size: -
j_call: TRBJ1-5

cdr3_aa: CSVGRAEQFF
cdr3_nt: TGCAGCGTTGGAAGGGCCGAGCAGTTCTTC
d_call: -
v_call: TRBV29-1
clone_size: few
j_call: TRBJ2-1

cdr3_aa: CASSQVFGTTQETQYF
cdr3_nt: TGCGCCAGCAGCCAAGTTTTCGGGACTACCCAAGAGACCCAGTACTTC
d_call: TRBD2
v_call: TRBV4-1
clone_size: many
j_call: TRBJ2-5

cdr3_aa: CSARDLGQGNYEQYF
cdr3_nt: TGCAGTGCTAGAGATCTGGGACAGGGGAACTACGAGCAGTACTTC
d_call: TRBD1
v_call: TRBV20-1
clone_size: few
j_call: TRBJ2-7

cdr3_aa: CASVSPSMTEAFF
cdr3_nt: TGTGCCTCCGTTTCCCCATCAATGACTGAAGCTTTCTTT
d_call: -
v_call: TRBV10-3
clone_size: -
j_call: TRBJ1-1

cdr3_aa: CSVAGPNQPQHF
cdr3_nt: TGCAGCGTTGCCGGGCCCAATCAGCCCCAGCATTTT
d_call: -
v_call: TRBV29-1
clone_size: few
j_call: TRBJ1-5

cdr3_aa: CASTTGSSYNEQFF
cdr3_nt: TGTGCCAGCACGACTGGAAGCTCCTACAATGAGCAGTTCTTC
d_call: -
v_call: TRBV27
clone_size: few
j_call: TRBJ2-1

cdr3_aa: CASSGILYGYTF
cdr3_nt: TGTGCCAGCAGTGGAATCCTCTATGGCTACACCTTC
d_call: -
v_call: TRBV6-2/TRBV6-3
clone_size: once
j_call: TRBJ1-2

cdr3_aa: CAWSVGPFSNQPQHF
cdr3_nt: TGTGCCTGGAGTGTAGGTCCGTTCAGCAATCAGCCCCAGCATTTT
d_call: -
v_call: TRBV30
clone_size: many
j_call: TRBJ1-5

cdr3_aa: CASSKTSYNRGKFF
cdr3_nt: TGTGCCAGCAGCAAAACTAGTTATAACAGGGGAAAGTTCTTC
d_call: TRBD1
v_call: TRBV7-9
clone_size: few
j_call: TRBJ2-1

cdr3_aa: CASSQDLGRQETQYF
cdr3_nt: TGTGCCAGCAGCCAAGACTTGGGCCGCCAAGAGACCCAGTACTTC
d_call: -
v_call: TRBV4-2
clone_size: many
j_call: TRBJ2-5

cdr3_aa: CASSLQWGPTRTGELFF
cdr3_nt: TGTGCCAGCAGCTTACAGTGGGGGCCCACCCGGACCGGGGAGCTGTTTTTT
d_call: -
v_call: TRBV7-9
clone_size: many
j_call: TRBJ2-2

cdr3_aa: CSAQTANYGYTF
cdr3_nt: TGCAGTGCTCAGACAGCTAACTATGGCTACACCTTC
d_call: -
v_call: TRBV20-1
clone_size: many
j_call: TRBJ1-2

cdr3_aa: CASTSGLSGGPEDTQYF
cdr3_nt: TGTGCCAGCACTTCGGGTCTATCGGGGGGGCCGGAAGATACGCAGTATTTT
d_call: TRBD2
v_call: TRBV7-3
clone_size: -
j_call: TRBJ2-3

cdr3_aa: CASSQEVSKNIQCF
cdr3_nt: TGTGCCAGCAGCCAAGAGGTCTCCAAAAACATTCAGTGCTTC
d_call: -
v_call: TRBV3-1
clone_size: few
j_call: TRBJ2-4

cdr3_aa: CASSYQDATNEKLFF
cdr3_nt: TGTGCCAGCAGTTACCAGGACGCAACTAATGAAAAACTGTTTTTT
d_call: -
v_call: TRBV28
clone_size: many
j_call: TRBJ1-4

cdr3_aa: CSDDNRMSNQPQHF
cdr3_nt: TGCAGTGATGATAACAGAATGAGCAATCAGCCCCAGCATTTT
d_call: -
v_call: TRBV20-1
clone_size: -
j_call: TRBJ1-5

cdr3_aa: CASSQGGGHHEQFF
cdr3_nt: TGTGCCAGCAGCCAAGGAGGGGGACATCATGAGCAGTTCTTC
d_call: -
v_call: TRBV14
clone_size: -
j_call: TRBJ2-1

cdr3_aa: CASSARRLDSYTF
cdr3_nt: TGTGCCAGCAGCGCCCGGCGATTGGACAGCTACACCTTC
d_call: -
v_call: TRBV5-8
clone_size: -
j_call: TRBJ1-2

cdr3_aa: CASSLKGRGSYNEQFF
cdr3_nt: TGTGCCAGCAGCTTAAAGGGCAGGGGCTCCTACAATGAGCAGTTCTTC
d_call: -
v_call: TRBV7-3
clone_size: many
j_call: TRBJ2-1

cdr3_aa: CASSPRKGSRLALETQYF
cdr3_nt: TGTGCCAGCAGCCCCCGGAAGGGGTCGCGGCTAGCGCTAGAGACCCAGTACTTC
d_call: -
v_call: TRBV3-1
clone_size: few
j_call: TRBJ2-5

cdr3_aa: CAWSVLGRSYGYTF
cdr3_nt: TGTGCCTGGAGTGTACTGGGGAGAAGCTATGGCTACACCTTC
d_call: -
v_call: TRBV30
clone_size: -
j_call: TRBJ1-2

cdr3_aa: CATSDPSGTTDTQYF
cdr3_nt: TGTGCCACCAGTGATCCGAGCGGTACTACAGATACGCAGTATTTT
d_call: -
v_call: TRBV24-1
clone_size: many
j_call: TRBJ2-3

cdr3_aa: CASSLDGASHSGNTIYF
cdr3_nt: TGTGCCAGCAGCTTAGATGGTGCCAGTCACTCTGGAAACACCATATATTTT
d_call: -
v_call: TRBV11-2
clone_size: many
j_call: TRBJ1-3

cdr3_aa: CASSLKLVGLAGAYNEQFF
cdr3_nt: TGTGCCAGCAGCTTAAAGTTGGTAGGGCTAGCGGGGGCATACAATGAGCAGTTCTTC
d_call: TRBD2
v_call: TRBV7-9
clone_size: -
j_call: TRBJ2-1

cdr3_aa: CASSELMPDSYGYTF
cdr3_nt: TGTGCCAGCAGTGAATTGATGCCGGACAGCTACGGCTACACCTTC
d_call: -
v_call: TRBV6-1
clone_size: -
j_call: TRBJ1-2

cdr3_aa: CSADTGPTNEKLFF
cdr3_nt: TGCAGTGCTGATACAGGGCCAACTAATGAAAAACTGTTTTTT
d_call: -
v_call: TRBV20-1
clone_size: -
j_call: TRBJ1-4

cdr3_aa: CASSLSGVSWETQYF
cdr3_nt: TGCGCCAGCAGCTTGTCGGGGGTCAGTTGGGAGACCCAGTACTTC
d_call: -
v_call: TRBV5-1
clone_size: few
j_call: TRBJ2-5

cdr3_aa: CASRPTDGLAQYF
cdr3_nt: TGTGCCAGCAGACCGACCGACGGATTGGCCCAGTACTTC
d_call: -
v_call: TRBV12-3/TRBV12-4
clone_size: few
j_call: TRBJ2-5

cdr3_aa: CASSLGGATEAFF
cdr3_nt: TGTGCCAGCAGCTTAGGGGGGGCGACTGAAGCTTTCTTT
d_call: -
v_call: TRBV7-3
clone_size: many
j_call: TRBJ1-1

cdr3_aa: CASSSPPGTGDTGELFF
cdr3_nt: TGTGCCAGCAGCTCCCCCCCCGGGACAGGGGACACCGGGGAGCTGTTTTTT
d_call: TRBD1
v_call: TRBV7-9
clone_size: few
j_call: TRBJ2-2

cdr3_aa: CASSYSQEGRAEAFF
cdr3_nt: TGTGCCAGCAGTTACTCGCAGGAGGGCCGAGCTGAAGCTTTCTTT
d_call: -
v_call: TRBV6-6
clone_size: -
j_call: TRBJ1-1

cdr3_aa: CSVGGDEADLANYGYTF
cdr3_nt: TGCAGCGTCGGGGGGGACGAAGCGGACCTAGCTAACTATGGCTACACCTTC
d_call: -
v_call: TRBV29-1
clone_size: -
j_call: TRBJ1-2

cdr3_aa: CSARGFDASPNTEAFF
cdr3_nt: TGCAGTGCTAGAGGATTTGATGCAAGCCCGAACACTGAAGCTTTCTTT
d_call: -
v_call: TRBV20-1
clone_size: many
j_call: TRBJ1-1

cdr3_aa: CASSSQDLNQPQHF
cdr3_nt: TGTGCCAGCAGTTCACAGGACCTCAATCAGCCCCAGCATTTT
d_call: -
v_call: TRBV6-9
clone_size: -
j_call: TRBJ1-5

cdr3_aa: CASSVGPGYNEQFF
cdr3_nt: TGCGCCAGCAGCGTTGGCCCGGGGTACAATGAGCAGTTCTTC
d_call: -
v_call: TRBV5-1
clone_size: many
j_call: TRBJ2-1

cdr3_aa: CASSPNDREVGQAFF
cdr3_nt: TGTGCCAGCTCACCCAATGACAGGGAAGTGGGTCAAGCTTTCTTT
d_call: TRBD1
v_call: TRBV18
clone_size: many
j_call: TRBJ1-1

cdr3_aa: CATSDLTWQRGGTDTQYF
cdr3_nt: TGTGCCACCAGTGATTTGACATGGCAGCGGGGGGGCACAGATACGCAGTATTTT
d_call: TRBD2
v_call: TRBV24-1
clone_size: -
j_call: TRBJ2-3

cdr3_aa: CASSLVRTGAYNEQFF
cdr3_nt: TGCGCCAGCAGCTTGGTGAGGACAGGGGCGTACAATGAGCAGTTCTTC
d_call: TRBD1
v_call: TRBV5-1
clone_size: many
j_call: TRBJ2-1

cdr3_aa: CASRARLAGAYNEQFF
cdr3_nt: TGTGCCAGCAGAGCGAGACTAGCGGGGGCCTACAATGAGCAGTTCTTC
d_call: TRBD2
v_call: TRBV3-1
clone_size: few
j_call: TRBJ2-1

cdr3_aa: CASQIDRANTEAFF
cdr3_nt: TGTGCCAGCCAGATCGACAGGGCGAACACTGAAGCTTTCTTT
d_call: TRBD1
v_call: TRBV6-1
clone_size: many
j_call: TRBJ1-1

cdr3_aa: CASSPRAGTTDTQYF
cdr3_nt: TGTGCCAGCAGCCCCCGAGCGGGGACCACAGATACGCAGTATTTT
d_call: TRBD2
v_call: TRBV7-9
clone_size: many
j_call: TRBJ2-3

cdr3_aa: CATSRDSGEAFF
cdr3_nt: TGTGCCACCAGCAGAGATTCTGGGGAAGCTTTCTTT
d_call: -
v_call: TRBV15
clone_size: -
j_call: TRBJ1-1

cdr3_aa: CAWASSGYTF
cdr3_nt: TGTGCCTGGGCCTCCAGTGGCTACACCTTC
d_call: -
v_call: TRBV30
clone_size: once
j_call: TRBJ1-2

cdr3_aa: CASSPETGKTEAFF
cdr3_nt: TGTGCCAGCTCACCAGAGACAGGGAAGACTGAAGCTTTCTTT
d_call: TRBD1
v_call: TRBV18
clone_size: many
j_call: TRBJ1-1

cdr3_aa: CASSLDNRGLDEQYF
cdr3_nt: TGCGCCAGCAGCTTGGATAACAGGGGGCTGGACGAGCAGTACTTC
d_call: TRBD1
v_call: TRBV5-1
clone_size: many
j_call: TRBJ2-7

cdr3_aa: CASSQAGTGLEEQYF
cdr3_nt: TGTGCCAGCAGCCAGGCCGGGACAGGCTTGGAGGAGCAGTACTTC
d_call: TRBD1
v_call: TRBV3-1
clone_size: many
j_call: TRBJ2-7